Below, 29 T cell receptor beta chains from the same sample are listed, as sequenced in a study of blood T cell repertoires in COVID-19. Only in-frame clones appear in the TCRdb table, and some are missing; sequencing was by immunoSEQ multiplex PCR. The data contain about 160,000 clones, approximately 81% of them singletons. Sequenced material: PBMCs or T cells enriched from blood (not recorded which). All receptors come from a man aged 60-69 years who had recovered from COVID-19.

The CDR3 region is CASSPRTAQPQHF. The DNA for the CDR3 is TGTGCCAGCAGCCCACGGACAGCTCAGCCCCAGCATTTT. This rearrangement joins TRBV3-1 (or the pseudogene TRBV3-2) to TRBJ1-5; D possibly corresponds to TRBD1 (6 bases). The length of the CDR3 is 13 residues. V was clipped by 4 bases and J by 6 bases, with 10 bases between them. Germline values: CDR1 LGHDT, CDR2 YNNKEL (reference sequence).

This chain connects TRBV7-2 to TRBJ1-1, with D maybe TRBD1 (6 bases). Germline V lookup: CDR1 SGHTA, CDR2 FQGNSA. This CDR3 contains 15 residues. The germline V and J ends were trimmed by 6 bases and 1 base, with 15 bases remaining between them. The CDR3 reads CASRGNRVRNTEAFF. The DNA of the CDR3 is TGTGCCAGCAGAGGGAACAGGGTACGGAACACTGAAGCTTTCTTT. The full variable domain, with the rest looked up from reference TRBV7-2 and TRBJ1-1, is GAGVSQSPSNKVTEKGKDVELRCDPISGHTALYWYRQSLGQGLEFLIYFQGNSAPDKSGLPSDRFSAERTGGSVSTLTIQRTQQEDSAVYLCASRGNRVRNTEAFFGQGTRLTVV.

This chain links TRBV6-1 with TRBJ1-2; 7 bases agree with TRBD1. Germline V gene sequence: CDR1 MNHNS, CDR2 SASEGT. The ends lost 4 bases at V and 4 bases at J; junction bases unmatched: 18. The CDR3 covers 18 residues. Written as DNA, the CDR3 is TGTGCCAGCAGTGCCTCCGGGGGAATACAGGGGCTAGGCTATGGCTACACCTTC. Its protein product is CASSASGGIQGLGYGYTF.

The rearrangement links TRBV10-1 to TRBJ1-6; D gene unclear. CDR1 and CDR2 from the germline V gene are WNHNN and SYGVQD (reference sequence). The CDR3 extends over 14 amino acids. With 2 bases removed from V and 5 bases from J, the gap between germline ends came to 7 bases. CDR3 DNA sequence: TGCGCCAGCAGTGAGCGGAGGGATAATTCACCCCTCCACTTT. Translated, it gives CASSERRDNSPLHF.

About this clone itself: The junction shows a germline mismatch at one end, possibly a read error. The gene calls are TRBV14 and TRBJ1-6; D is undetermined. The CDR3 runs to 14 residues. Germline V gives CDR1 SGHDN, CDR2 FVKESK. The CDR3 reads CASSLQELVSSLHF. CDR3 DNA sequence: TGTGCCAGCAGCCTTCAAGAGTTGGTTTCATCCCTCCACTTT.

This chain connects TRBV6-2 or TRBV6-3 to TRBJ2-7; unclear D gene. V dropped 3 bases and J dropped 2 bases, with 5 bases sitting between them. CDR1 MNHEY and CDR2 SVGEGT come from the germline V gene. The CDR3 spans 12 residues. CDR3 in DNA: TGTGCCAGCAGTTATACAGCCTACGAGCAGTACTTC. This codes for CASSYTAYEQYF.

The CDR3 spells CASSTTGKNSPLHF. CDR3 nucleotide sequence: TGTGCCAGCAGCACGACAGGGAAAAATTCACCCCTCCACTTT. The chain combines TRBV7-9 with TRBJ1-6, with 7 positions matching TRBD1. The CDR3 is 14 amino acids. Germline CDR1 and CDR2: SEHNR and FQNEAQ (reference sequence). The ends lost 5 bases at V and 7 bases at J; junction bases unmatched: 5.

The chain couples TRBV20-1 to TRBJ2-1, with D unclear. Trimming pared 3 bases from V and 0 bases from J, leaving 15 bases between. Germline CDR1 DFQATT, CDR2 SNEGSKA (reference sequence). The CDR3 extends over 16 amino acids. The CDR3 DNA reads TGCAGTGCTAGTCCGCTTTTATTGAGCTCCTACAATGAGCAGTTCTTC. It translates to CSASPLLLSSYNEQFF.

With respect to this clone: At one of its ends the junction is not consistent with the germline gene, which may arise from a read error. The V call is TRBV18, the J call TRBJ1-5; D may be TRBD1 (5 bases). This CDR3 spans 15 amino acids. Germline values: CDR1 KGHSH, CDR2 LQKENI. CDR3 residues: CASSPLPGMNQPQHF. In DNA form, the CDR3 reads TGTGCCAGCTCCCCACTACCAGGGATGAATCAGCCCCAGCATTTT.

This clone was recorded once. The CDR3 nucleotides read TGTGCCAGCAGCCCGGGGGGGCGGGGAACAACAGATACGCAGTATTTT. Translation: CASSPGGRGTTDTQYF. The V call is TRBV7-2, the J call TRBJ2-3, with 8 bases identical to TRBD2. V shed 5 bases, J shed 3 bases, and the junction held 10 bases outside the gene matches. Germline loops: CDR1 SGHTA, CDR2 FQGNSA. The CDR3 has 16 amino acids.

V usage is TRBV13 and J usage is TRBJ2-4; D possibly corresponds to TRBD2 (6 bases). V lost 4 bases to trimming and J lost 4 bases, with 11 bases between them. The CDR3 is 14 residues long. Germline-derived CDR1 and CDR2 are PRHDT and FYEKMQ (reference sequence). The CDR3 protein is CASSSGLGKNIQYF. DNA of the CDR3: TGTGCCAGCAGCTCGGGACTCGGGAAAAACATTCAGTACTTC.

Comment on this clone: An end of the junction does not agree with germline; a read error may underlie this. The chain has TRBV14 and TRBJ2-1; a weak D match, TRBD2 (7 bases). The CDR3 loop spans 16 amino acids. Germline V gene data show CDR1 as SGHDN and CDR2 as FVKESK. For the CDR3, the DNA is TGTGCCAGCAGCCAACGGCTCGGAGGGGCGGGGGCCCCCATCCTCTTC. Translated: CASSQRLGGAGAPILF.

The gene calls are TRBV19 and TRBJ1-6, with D uncertain. Germline V gene lookup returns CDR1 LNHDA and CDR2 SQIVND (reference sequence). CDR3 length: 13 residues. Deletions cut 9 bases from V and 3 bases from J, with 9 bases between. The CDR3 DNA is TGTGCCAGCACGCAGGACTATAATTCACCCCTCCACTTT. It codes for CASTQDYNSPLHF.

The chain combines TRBV19 with TRBJ2-7; the match to TRBD1 covers 8 bases. Germline CDR1 and CDR2: LNHDA and SQIVND (reference sequence). V lost 0 bases, J lost 7 bases, and 8 bases stayed unmatched. The CDR3 consists of 15 residues. The CDR3 loop reads CASSIDHPGGWEQYF. The CDR3 nucleotides read TGTGCCAGTAGTATAGATCACCCAGGGGGCTGGGAGCAGTACTTC.

The table lists this clone with many counts. The chain combines TRBV2 with TRBJ2-1, with D unresolved. The V end was cut by 3 bases, the J end by 15 bases, with 12 bases between. Per the germline V gene, CDR1 is SNHLY and CDR2 is FYNNEI. The CDR3 is 11 residues long. DNA for the CDR3: TGTGCCAGCAGTGATGGTTATTGGCCGTTCTTC. Translated: CASSDGYWPFF.

The chain links TRBV27 to TRBJ1-6, with 8 bases that match TRBD1. Losses at the gene ends were 6 bases for V and 8 bases for J; bases not matched to a gene: 3. Germline V lookup: CDR1 MNHEY, CDR2 SMNVEV (reference sequence). The CDR3 sequence is 13 residues long. In nucleotides, the CDR3 is TGTGCCAGCAGGGACAGGGACTATTCACCCCTCCACTTT. Protein sequence: CASRDRDYSPLHF.

The chain recombines TRBV28 with TRBJ2-5, with 8 bases lining up with TRBD2. The CDR3 loop spans 16 amino acids. The V and J ends lost 3 bases and 0 bases, in that order; junction bases with no gene match: 6. CDR1 is MDHEN and CDR2 is SYDVKM in the germline V gene. This CDR3 reads CASSFSIGGDQETQYF. The CDR3 DNA reads as TGTGCCAGCAGTTTTAGTATCGGGGGGGACCAAGAGACCCAGTACTTC. The full variable domain, rest sourced from reference TRBV28 and TRBJ2-5, is DVKVTQSSRYLVKRTGEKVFLECVQDMDHENMFWYRQDPGLGLRLIYFSYDVKMKEKGDIPEGYSVSREKKERFSLILESASTNQTSMYLCASSFSIGGDQETQYFGPGTRLLVL.

This chain uses TRBV6-1 with TRBJ1-4; D is possibly TRBD1 (5 bases). The germline V gene has CDR1 MNHNS and CDR2 SASEGT. With 2 bases removed from V and 11 bases from J, the gap between germline ends came to 12 bases. This CDR3 has 13 residues. The CDR3 loop reads CASSEWGDGKLFF. The CDR3 bases are TGTGCCAGCAGTGAATGGGGGGACGGGAAACTGTTTTTT.

The chain joins TRBV5-1 to TRBJ1-2, with TRBD1 matching 7 bases. Per the germline V gene, CDR1 is SGHRS and CDR2 is YFSETQ. The length of the CDR3 is 15 residues. V dropped 4 bases and J dropped 4; count of bases not matched to a gene: 10. The CDR3 DNA follows: TGCGCCAGCAGCACCCCGGGACAGATGAGCTATGGCTACACCTTC. Translating gives CASSTPGQMSYGYTF. Full variable domain (rest looked up from reference TRBV5-1 and TRBJ1-2): KAGVTQTPRYLIKTRGQQVTLSCSPISGHRSVSWYQQTPGQGLQFLFEYFSETQRNKGNFPGRFSGRQFSNSRSEMNVSTLELGDSALYLCASSTPGQMSYGYTFGSGTRLTVV.

This rearrangement joins TRBV7-6 to TRBJ2-3; tentative D call: TRBD2 (6 bases). Germline V gives CDR1 SGHVS, CDR2 FNYEAQ. This CDR3 has 16 residues. The V end was cut by 1 base, the J end by 2 bases, with 13 bases between. The CDR3 is CASSLGIAGNTDTQYF. The CDR3 nucleotides read TGTGCCAGCAGCTTAGGAATCGCGGGAAACACAGATACGCAGTATTTT.

V is TRBV10-3 and J is TRBJ1-3; D is possibly TRBD1 (6 bases). The CDR3 totals 13 residues. Trimming removed 9 bases from V and 0 bases from J, with 9 bases in between. Germline V gene sequence: CDR1 ENHRY, CDR2 SYGVKD. CDR3 amino acids: CAMRTDSGNTIYF. The CDR3 DNA reads TGTGCCATGCGGACAGACTCTGGAAACACCATATATTTT.

The V and J genes are TRBV2 and TRBJ1-5; D is uncertain. V lost 4 bases to trimming and J lost 8 bases, with 21 bases between them. The germline V gene has CDR1 SNHLY and CDR2 FYNNEI. The CDR3 is made up of 16 amino acids. The CDR3 here is CASSGGLGGDLEPQHF. The CDR3 bases are TGTGCCAGCAGTGGAGGTTTAGGCGGGGATTTAGAGCCCCAGCATTTT.

Only a few counts were recorded for this clone. CDR3 loop: CASSPLGTSGSTETQYF. In DNA, the CDR3 is TGTGCCAGCAGCCCCCTCGGGACTAGCGGGAGTACTGAGACCCAGTACTTC. This chain uses TRBV7-8 with TRBJ2-5; 14 bases fit TRBD2. CDR3 size: 17 residues. The V gene's germline CDR1 is SGHVS and CDR2 FQNEAQ. V lost 5 bases, J lost 5 bases, and 10 bases stayed unmatched.

This chain uses TRBV9 with TRBJ2-7; D is possibly TRBD1 (5 bases). This CDR3 contains 14 residues. V was clipped by 0 bases and J by 1 base, with 8 bases between them. CDR1 is SGDLS, CDR2 YYNGEE, per germline. In DNA, the CDR3 is TGTGCCAGCAGCGTAGACCCAGGGTCCTACGAGCAGTACTTC. Translation: CASSVDPGSYEQYF.

This clone was detected only once. The chain employs TRBV6-2 or TRBV6-3 and TRBJ2-7, with D possibly matching TRBD2 (5 bases). The CDR3 is made up of 12 amino acids. V was trimmed by 2 bases and J by 7 bases, leaving 9 bases between them. The germline CDR1 and CDR2 sequences are MNHEY and SVGEGT. The CDR3 coding sequence is TGTGCCAGCAGTTACGAGGGTCTGGAGCAGTACTTC. It yields the protein CASSYEGLEQYF.

The sample holds a few counts of this clone. This chain links TRBV6-2 or TRBV6-3 with TRBJ2-1; TRBD2 agrees at 7 bases. V gave up 4 bases and J gave up 14 bases; unmatched junction bases: 8. This CDR3 is 12 amino acids long. Germline-derived CDR1 and CDR2 are MNHEY and SVGEGT. The CDR3 DNA is TGTGCCAGCAGTTCCCTAGGAGCGGGGAAGTTCTTC. Translation: CASSSLGAGKFF.

Of note for this clone: At one end, the junction sequence differs from germline, possibly due to a read error. For the CDR3, the DNA is TGTGCCAGCACCTTGACAGGGGGCACCGATACGCAGTATTTT. Translated, it gives CASTLTGGTDTQYF. The chain links TRBV5-4 to TRBJ2-3; 10 bases line up with TRBD1. Germline assignment: CDR1 SGHNT and CDR2 YYREEE (reference sequence). The CDR3 contains 14 residues.

The chain couples TRBV28 to TRBJ1-2; 7 bases match TRBD1. Unmatched junction bases numbered 7, after V lost 6 bases and J lost 3 bases. Germline assignment: CDR1 MDHEN and CDR2 SYDVKM. The CDR3 totals 14 residues. Here the CDR3 DNA reads TGTGCCAGCAGAACCCCGGGACAGCACTATGGCTACACCTTC. Translating it yields CASRTPGQHYGYTF.

V gene TRBV18 combines with J gene TRBJ2-2, with 9 bases fitting TRBD1. This CDR3 region has 18 residues. Germline V gene data show CDR1 as KGHSH and CDR2 as LQKENI. J gave up 4 bases and V 3 bases, and 12 bases lay outside the gene matches. CDR3 region: CASSPIPGQGLFTGELFF. In DNA form, the CDR3 reads TGTGCCAGCTCACCTATTCCGGGACAGGGTCTTTTCACCGGGGAGCTGTTTTTT.